This T cell receptor (beta chain) was retrieved from a study of Tregs in tolerant kidney transplant recipients. TCRdb keeps only in-frame clones here, not all; method: immunoSEQ multiplex PCR. The data show some 69,000 clones, 84% seen once. The CDR3 extends over 12 amino acids. The ends lost 6 bases at V and 8 bases at J; junction bases unmatched: 6. CDR1 MNHNS and CDR2 SASEGT come from the germline V gene. The clonotype originates from a human donor in good health. V usage is TRBV6-1 and J usage is TRBJ1-1, with 7 positions matching TRBD1. Sample: CD4+ T cells from blood. Here the CDR3 DNA reads TGTGCCAGCAGGGACAGGTCGAGGGAAGCTTTCTTT. Translation: CASRDRSREAFF.